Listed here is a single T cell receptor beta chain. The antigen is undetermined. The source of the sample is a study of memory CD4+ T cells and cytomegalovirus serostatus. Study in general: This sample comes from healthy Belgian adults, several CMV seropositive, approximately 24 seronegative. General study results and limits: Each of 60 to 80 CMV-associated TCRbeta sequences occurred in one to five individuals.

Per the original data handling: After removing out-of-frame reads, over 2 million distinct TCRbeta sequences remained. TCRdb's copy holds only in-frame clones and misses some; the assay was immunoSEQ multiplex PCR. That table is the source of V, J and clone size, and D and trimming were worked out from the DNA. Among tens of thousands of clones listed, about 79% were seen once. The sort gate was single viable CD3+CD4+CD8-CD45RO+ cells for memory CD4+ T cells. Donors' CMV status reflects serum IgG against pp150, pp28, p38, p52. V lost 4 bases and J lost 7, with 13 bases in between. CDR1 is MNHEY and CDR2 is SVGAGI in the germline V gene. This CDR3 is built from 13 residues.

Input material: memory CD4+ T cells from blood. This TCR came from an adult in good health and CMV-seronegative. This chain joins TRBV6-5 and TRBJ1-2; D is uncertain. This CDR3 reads CASSLTQFSGYTF. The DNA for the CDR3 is TGTGCCAGCAGTTTAACACAGTTTTCTGGCTACACCTTC.